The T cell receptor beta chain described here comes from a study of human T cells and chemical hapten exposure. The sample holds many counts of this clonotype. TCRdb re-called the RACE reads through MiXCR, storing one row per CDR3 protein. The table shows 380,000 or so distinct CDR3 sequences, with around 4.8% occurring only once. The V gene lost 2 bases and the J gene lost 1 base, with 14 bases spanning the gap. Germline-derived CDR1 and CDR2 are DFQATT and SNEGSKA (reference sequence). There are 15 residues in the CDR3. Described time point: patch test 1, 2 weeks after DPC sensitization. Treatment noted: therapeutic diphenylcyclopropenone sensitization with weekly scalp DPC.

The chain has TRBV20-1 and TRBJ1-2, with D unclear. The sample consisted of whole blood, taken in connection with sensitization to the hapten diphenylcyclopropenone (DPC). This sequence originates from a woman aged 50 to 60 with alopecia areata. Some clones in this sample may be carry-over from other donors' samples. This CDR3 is CSARSEGLLNYGYTF. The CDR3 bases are TGCAGTGCTAGATCCGAAGGGCTTCTTAACTATGGCTACACCTTC.